This T cell receptor (beta chain) was found in a study of cytomegalovirus exposure and HLA in healthy donors. Healthy bone marrow donors made up the donor group. Looked up from germline, CDR1 is SGDLS and CDR2 is YYNGEE. Trimming at V came to 4 bases and at J to 2 bases, leaving 14 bases not matched to a gene. This CDR3 comprises 17 residues. Primers: 60 Vbeta forward and 13 Jbeta reverse. Sequenced by immunoSEQ multiplex PCR; TCRdb stores in-frame clones only, minus some. The data show about 130,000 clones, 10% seen once. About this clone: What it binds is unknown.

General study results and limits: Later analysis suggested most CMV-associated TCR beta chains were HLA-restricted. Most TCR beta V segments were productive about 87% or about 30% of the time in an earlier analysis.

The chain employs TRBV9 and TRBJ2-5; 7 nucleotides agree with TRBD2. The sequenced material came from PBMCs. The source of this sequence is a woman in her late teens or twenties in good health and CMV-seropositive. CDR3 region: CASSPRGGGSTQETQYF. Written as DNA, the CDR3 is TGTGCCAGCAGCCCCCGAGGAGGCGGGAGTACTCAAGAGACCCAGTACTTC.